Listed below are T cell receptor beta chains from one sample, sequenced in a study of blood T cell repertoires in COVID-19. Data came from immunoSEQ multiplex PCR; TCRdb stores just in-frame clones and leaves some out. The data show over 250,000 clones, around 90% seen once. Material for sequencing was peripheral blood. The source is a man between 50 and 59 years old with acute or convalescent COVID-19. Both conserved end residues are trimmed from each CDR3. D genes are given only for firm matches.

V,D,J,CDR3
TRBV3-1/TRBV3-2,TRBD2,TRBJ2-7,ASSPGTSFYEQY
TRBV9,-,TRBJ2-5,ASSVRGLEETQY
TRBV14,TRBD2,TRBJ2-5,ASSQDAGVWETQY
TRBV7-9,-,TRBJ1-5,ATDSYNQPQH
TRBV9,-,TRBJ1-2,ASSVGPEHYGYT
TRBV19,-,TRBJ1-5,ASRGPPQGQPQH
TRBV9,-,TRBJ1-3,ASSPPGLMNTIY
TRBV30,-,TRBJ1-4,AWSKPGHHATNEKLF
TRBV6-2/TRBV6-3,TRBD2,TRBJ2-2,ASSSSRGGDTGELF
TRBV5-4,TRBD1,TRBJ1-1,ASSQGQKNTEAF
TRBV9,TRBD2,TRBJ2-1,ASSVEAGAHSSYNEQF
TRBV27,TRBD1,TRBJ1-5,ASSPSTGESNQPQH
TRBV3-1/TRBV3-2,TRBD1,TRBJ1-2,ASSRTQGASGYT
TRBV7-3,-,TRBJ1-2,ASSLGGQGYGYT
TRBV5-1,TRBD2,TRBJ2-2,ASSFLAGGRTGELF
TRBV5-1,-,TRBJ2-5,ASSSAGTHKSTQY
TRBV5-6,TRBD1,TRBJ2-7,ASSSLQGNSYEQY
TRBV30,TRBD1,TRBJ2-7,AWSFATNRGEQY
TRBV7-8,-,TRBJ1-1,ASSLLALEAF
TRBV2,TRBD2,TRBJ2-5,ASSPSGGVQETQY
TRBV4-1,-,TRBJ1-5,ASSQINLLGGQPQH
TRBV12-3/TRBV12-4,-,TRBJ2-2,ASSLTGFGELF
TRBV7-2,TRBD1,TRBJ2-7,ASSPRQGGTYEQY
TRBV27,-,TRBJ1-1,ASRPRAANTEAF
TRBV5-1,TRBD2,TRBJ2-3,ASSLGGLAGAPYTDTQY
TRBV5-5,-,TRBJ1-6,ASSLAESRAVPLH
TRBV5-1,-,TRBJ2-6,ASWDEGAGANVLT
TRBV18,-,TRBJ1-1,ASSTFGQGTEAF
TRBV5-6,TRBD1,TRBJ1-4,ASSYSRLRGRNEKLF
TRBV3-1/TRBV3-2,-,TRBJ1-1,ASSQAPWKGDTEAF
TRBV19,-,TRBJ2-1,ASTLYNEQF
TRBV3-1/TRBV3-2,-,TRBJ1-1,ASSSGGRGTNTEAF
TRBV3-1/TRBV3-2,-,TRBJ1-2,ASSPSDRLIYGYT
TRBV3-1/TRBV3-2,-,TRBJ1-3,ASSQEALSGNTIY
TRBV13,TRBD1,TRBJ1-1,ASSLEQGASEAF
TRBV18,-,TRBJ1-1,ASSGARPNTEAF
TRBV2,TRBD1,TRBJ2-7,ASRRDSYEQY
TRBV9,TRBD2,TRBJ2-5,ASSVLAGATTGETQY
TRBV3-1/TRBV3-2,-,TRBJ2-3,ASSPRPEGGTDTQY
TRBV12-3/TRBV12-4,-,TRBJ1-2,ASSMTENYGYT
TRBV29-1,-,TRBJ2-1,SLEGSSFNEQF
TRBV5-1,TRBD1,TRBJ1-1,ASSFYRGEAF
TRBV6-6,-,TRBJ1-1,ASSLGGVNTEAF
TRBV6-1,TRBD1,TRBJ1-5,ASSEGLERTGSSLYRHQPQH
TRBV3-1/TRBV3-2,-,TRBJ2-7,ASSQRASGYEQY
TRBV7-3,-,TRBJ2-3,ASSWGRVATDTQY
TRBV5-1,TRBD1,TRBJ2-7,ASSLTGQLDEQY
TRBV12-5,TRBD2,TRBJ2-5,ASGASGPTQY
TRBV10-3,-,TRBJ2-2,AISESAPPTGELF
TRBV7-2,TRBD1,TRBJ1-6,ASSLGTGASGSPLH
TRBV5-1,-,TRBJ1-2,ASSYERANYGYT
TRBV6-4,-,TRBJ1-3,ASSDDSSPSGNTIY
TRBV29-1,TRBD1,TRBJ1-4,SGSDRVRGEKLF
TRBV27,TRBD1,TRBJ1-1,ASSPGQGRTEAF
TRBV6-1,-,TRBJ2-3,ASSEYRRPDTQY
TRBV27,TRBD2,TRBJ2-6,ASSSGGSGANVLT